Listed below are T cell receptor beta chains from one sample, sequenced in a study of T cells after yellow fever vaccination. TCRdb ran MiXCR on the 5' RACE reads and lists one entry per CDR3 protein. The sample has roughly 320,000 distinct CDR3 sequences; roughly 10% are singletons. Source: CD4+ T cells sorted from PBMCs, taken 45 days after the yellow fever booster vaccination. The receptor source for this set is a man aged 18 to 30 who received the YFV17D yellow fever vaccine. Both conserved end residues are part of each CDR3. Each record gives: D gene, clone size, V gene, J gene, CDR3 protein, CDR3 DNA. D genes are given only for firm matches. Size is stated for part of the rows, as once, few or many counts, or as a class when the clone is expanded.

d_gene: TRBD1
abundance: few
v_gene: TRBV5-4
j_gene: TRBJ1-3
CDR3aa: CASSSGQGTGNTIYF
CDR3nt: TGTGCCAGCAGCTCGGGACAGGGCACTGGAAACACCATATATTTT

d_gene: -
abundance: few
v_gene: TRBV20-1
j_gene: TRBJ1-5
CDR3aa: CSATPPQDRHINQPQHF
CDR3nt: TGCAGTGCAACCCCGCCGCAGGATCGACATATCAATCAGCCCCAGCATTTT

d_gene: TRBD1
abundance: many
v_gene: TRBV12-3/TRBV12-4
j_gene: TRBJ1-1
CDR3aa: CASRGQELTEAFF
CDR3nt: TGTGCCAGCAGGGGACAGGAACTCACTGAAGCTTTCTTT

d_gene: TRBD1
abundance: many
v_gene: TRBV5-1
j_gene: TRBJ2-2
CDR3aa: CASSSQGTGELFF
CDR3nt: TGTGCCAGCAGCTCACAGGGGACCGGGGAGCTGTTTTTT

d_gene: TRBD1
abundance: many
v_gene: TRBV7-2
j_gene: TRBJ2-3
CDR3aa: CASSLEGAGDTQYF
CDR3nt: TGTGCCAGCAGCTTAGAGGGGGCCGGAGATACGCAGTATTTT

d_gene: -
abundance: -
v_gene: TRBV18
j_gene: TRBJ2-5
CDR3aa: CASSPGLGEETQYF
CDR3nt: TGTGCCAGCTCCCCGGGCCTGGGGGAAGAGACCCAGTACTTC

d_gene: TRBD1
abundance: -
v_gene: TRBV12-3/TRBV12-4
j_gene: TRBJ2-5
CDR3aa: CASSYLGGGETQYF
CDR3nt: TGTGCCAGCAGTTACTTAGGGGGCGGCGAGACCCAGTACTTC

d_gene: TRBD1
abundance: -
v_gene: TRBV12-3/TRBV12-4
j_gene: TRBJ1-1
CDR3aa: CASSFSTRGPFF
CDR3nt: TGTGCCAGCAGTTTTTCCACCAGGGGGCCTTTCTTT

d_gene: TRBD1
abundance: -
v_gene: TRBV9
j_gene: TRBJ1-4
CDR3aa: CASSAGTGEKLFF
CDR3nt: TGTGCCAGCAGCGCCGGGACAGGGGAAAAACTGTTTTTT

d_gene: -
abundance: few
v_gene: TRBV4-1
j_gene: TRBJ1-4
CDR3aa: CASSQVVIEKLFF
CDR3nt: TGCGCCAGCAGCCAAGTTGTTATCGAAAAACTGTTTTTT

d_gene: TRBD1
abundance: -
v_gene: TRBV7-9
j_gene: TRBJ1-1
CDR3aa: CASSHPQRQGITEAFF
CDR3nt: TGTGCCAGCAGCCATCCCCAAAGACAGGGAATTACTGAAGCTTTCTTT

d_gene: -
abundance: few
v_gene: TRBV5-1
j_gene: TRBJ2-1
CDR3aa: CASSLGGTVGNEQFF
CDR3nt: TGCGCCAGCAGCTTGGGCGGGACAGTGGGCAATGAGCAGTTCTTC

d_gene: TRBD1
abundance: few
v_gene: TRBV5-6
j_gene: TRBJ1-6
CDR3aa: CASSLDRGQGYNSPLHF
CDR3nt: TGTGCCAGCAGCTTGGACCGGGGACAGGGCTATAATTCACCCCTCCACTTT

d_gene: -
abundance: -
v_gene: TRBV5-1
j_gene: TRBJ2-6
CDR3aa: CASSLEGPISGANVLTF
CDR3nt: TGCGCCAGCAGCTTGGAGGGACCGATCTCTGGGGCCAACGTCCTGACTTTC

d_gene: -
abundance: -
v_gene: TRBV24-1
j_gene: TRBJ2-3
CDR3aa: CATSEGGSPTDTQYF
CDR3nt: TGTGCCACCAGTGAGGGGGGCAGCCCCACAGATACGCAGTATTTT

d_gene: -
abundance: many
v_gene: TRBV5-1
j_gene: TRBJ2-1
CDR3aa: CASSLAPGGNNEQFF
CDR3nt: TGCGCCAGCAGCTTGGCCCCAGGAGGGAACAATGAGCAGTTCTTC

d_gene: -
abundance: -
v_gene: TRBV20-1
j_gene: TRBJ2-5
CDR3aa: CSARVDGVQETQYF
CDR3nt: TGCAGTGCTAGGGTGGACGGTGTTCAAGAGACCCAGTACTTC

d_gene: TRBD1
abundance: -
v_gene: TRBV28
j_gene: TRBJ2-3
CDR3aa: CASSLTPSGQGTTDTQYF
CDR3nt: TGTGCCAGCAGTTTAACCCCTTCGGGACAGGGAACCACAGATACGCAGTATTTT

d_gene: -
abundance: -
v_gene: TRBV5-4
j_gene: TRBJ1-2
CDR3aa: CASSLKGSDGYTF
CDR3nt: TGTGCCAGCAGCTTAAAAGGGTCGGATGGCTACACCTTC

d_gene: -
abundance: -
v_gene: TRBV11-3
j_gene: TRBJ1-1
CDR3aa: CASSLGHGTEAFF
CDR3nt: TGTGCCAGCAGCTTAGGGCATGGCACTGAAGCTTTCTTT

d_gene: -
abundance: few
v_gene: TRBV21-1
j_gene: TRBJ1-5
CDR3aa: CASSRTGGQIDSNQPQHF
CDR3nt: TGTGCCAGCAGCAGGACCGGAGGACAGATCGATAGCAATCAGCCCCAGCATTTT

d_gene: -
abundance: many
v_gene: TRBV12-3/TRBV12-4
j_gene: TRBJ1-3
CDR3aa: CASSLRPGAIYF
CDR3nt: TGTGCCAGCAGCCTCCGCCCAGGTGCTATATATTTT

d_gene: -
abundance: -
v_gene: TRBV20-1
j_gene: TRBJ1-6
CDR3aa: CSAVQPVDNSPLHF
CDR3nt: TGCAGTGCCGTCCAGCCGGTCGATAATTCACCCCTCCACTTT

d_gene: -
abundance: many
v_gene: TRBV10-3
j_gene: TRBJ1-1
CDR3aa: CAISGSGGAFF
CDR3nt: TGTGCCATCAGTGGCTCGGGGGGAGCTTTCTTT

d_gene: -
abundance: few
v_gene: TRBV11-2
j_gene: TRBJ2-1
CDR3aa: CASSFLAKVNEQFF
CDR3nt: TGTGCCAGCAGCTTCCTCGCTAAGGTCAATGAGCAGTTCTTC

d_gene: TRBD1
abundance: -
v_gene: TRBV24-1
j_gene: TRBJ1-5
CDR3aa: CATSDPRGGLNQPQHF
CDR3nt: TGTGCCACCAGTGATCCCCGAGGGGGCCTCAATCAGCCCCAGCATTTT

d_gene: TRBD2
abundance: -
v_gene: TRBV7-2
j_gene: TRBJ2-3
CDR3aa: CASSLSPSGGVSTDTQYF
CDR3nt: TGTGCCAGCAGCTTGAGTCCCAGCGGGGGGGTTAGCACAGATACGCAGTATTTT

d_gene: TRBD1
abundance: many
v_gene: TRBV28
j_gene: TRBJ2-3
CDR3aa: CASSLTGVATQYF
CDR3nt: TGTGCCAGCAGTCTAACAGGGGTGGCCACGCAGTATTTT

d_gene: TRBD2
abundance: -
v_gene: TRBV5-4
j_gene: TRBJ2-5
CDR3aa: CASRLAGAETQYF
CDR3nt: TGTGCCAGTAGACTAGCGGGGGCAGAGACCCAGTACTTC

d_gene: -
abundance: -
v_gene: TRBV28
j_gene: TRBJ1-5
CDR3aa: CASTFGRQPQHF
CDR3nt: TGTGCCAGCACATTCGGGAGGCAGCCCCAGCATTTT

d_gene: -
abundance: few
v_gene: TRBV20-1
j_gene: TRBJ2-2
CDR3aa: CSARDGARMTGELFF
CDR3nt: TGCAGTGCTAGAGATGGGGCTAGAATGACCGGGGAGCTGTTTTTT

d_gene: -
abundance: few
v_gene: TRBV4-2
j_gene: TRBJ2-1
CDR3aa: CASSQDLGYNEQFF
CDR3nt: TGTGCCAGCAGCCAAGATCTGGGGTACAATGAGCAGTTCTTC

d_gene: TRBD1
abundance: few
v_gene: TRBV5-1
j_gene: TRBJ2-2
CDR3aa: CASSLLGQGLTGELFF
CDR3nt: TGCGCCAGCAGCTTACTAGGACAGGGATTAACCGGGGAGCTGTTTTTT

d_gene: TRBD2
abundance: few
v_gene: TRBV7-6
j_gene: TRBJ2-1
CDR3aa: CASSLVPTSGYNEQFF
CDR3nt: TGTGCCAGCAGCTTAGTTCCGACTAGCGGATACAATGAGCAGTTCTTC

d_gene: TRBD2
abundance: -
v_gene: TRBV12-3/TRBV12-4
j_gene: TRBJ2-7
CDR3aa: CASSRGTRAEQYF
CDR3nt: TGTGCCAGCAGCCGCGGGACTAGGGCCGAGCAGTACTTC

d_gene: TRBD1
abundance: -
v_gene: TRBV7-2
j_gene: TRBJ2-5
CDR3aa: CASSFSGTGASWETQYF
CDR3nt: TGTGCCAGCAGCTTCTCCGGGACAGGGGCCTCGTGGGAGACCCAGTACTTC

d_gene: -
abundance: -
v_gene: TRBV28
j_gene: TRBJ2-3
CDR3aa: CASTDPWDTDTQYF
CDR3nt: TGTGCCAGCACCGACCCTTGGGACACAGATACGCAGTATTTT

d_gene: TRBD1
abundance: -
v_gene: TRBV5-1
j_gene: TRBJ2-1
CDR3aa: CASSLTGATYNEQFF
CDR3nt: TGCGCCAGCAGCTTGACAGGGGCCACCTACAATGAGCAGTTCTTC

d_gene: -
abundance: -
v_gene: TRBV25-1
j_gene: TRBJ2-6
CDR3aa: CASSEVRAGANVLTF
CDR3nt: TGTGCCAGCAGTGAAGTTCGTGCTGGGGCCAACGTCCTGACTTTC

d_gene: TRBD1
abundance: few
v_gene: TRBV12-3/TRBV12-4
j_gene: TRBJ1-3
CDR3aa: CASSWGQENTIYF
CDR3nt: TGTGCCAGCAGTTGGGGACAGGAGAACACCATATATTTT

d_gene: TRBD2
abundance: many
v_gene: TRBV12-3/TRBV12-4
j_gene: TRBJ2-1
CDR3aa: CASSSGGEQFF
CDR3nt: TGTGCCAGTTCCTCGGGGGGTGAGCAGTTCTTC

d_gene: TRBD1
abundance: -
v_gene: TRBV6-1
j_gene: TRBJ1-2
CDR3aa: CASRRQGNYGYTF
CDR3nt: TGTGCCAGCAGAAGACAGGGTAACTATGGCTACACCTTC

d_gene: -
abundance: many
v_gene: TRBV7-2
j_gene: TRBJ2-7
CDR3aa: CASSPNRVQEQYF
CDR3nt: TGTGCCAGCAGCCCCAACAGGGTGCAAGAGCAGTACTTC

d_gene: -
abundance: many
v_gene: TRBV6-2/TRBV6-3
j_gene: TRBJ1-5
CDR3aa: CASSETTYQPQHF
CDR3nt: TGTGCCAGCAGTGAGACAACTTATCAGCCCCAGCATTTT

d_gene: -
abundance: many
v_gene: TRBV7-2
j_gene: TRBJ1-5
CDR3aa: CASSFAVSNQPQHF
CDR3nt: TGTGCCAGCAGCTTTGCAGTGAGCAATCAGCCCCAGCATTTT

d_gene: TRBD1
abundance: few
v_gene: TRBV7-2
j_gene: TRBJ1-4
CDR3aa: CASSRDRSNEKLFF
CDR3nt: TGTGCCAGCAGCCGGGACAGAAGTAATGAAAAACTGTTTTTT

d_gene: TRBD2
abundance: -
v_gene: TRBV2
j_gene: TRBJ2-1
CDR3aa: CASRGLANEQFF
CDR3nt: TGTGCCAGCAGGGGACTAGCCAATGAGCAGTTCTTC

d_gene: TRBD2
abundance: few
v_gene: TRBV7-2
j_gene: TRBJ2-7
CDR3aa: CASSSTMSSGDEQYF
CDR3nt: TGTGCCAGCAGCTCGACGATGTCTAGCGGGGATGAGCAGTACTTC

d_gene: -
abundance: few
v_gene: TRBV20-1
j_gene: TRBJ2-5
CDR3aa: CSARGTVTGETQYF
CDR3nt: TGCAGTGCCCGCGGGACAGTGACGGGGGAGACCCAGTACTTC

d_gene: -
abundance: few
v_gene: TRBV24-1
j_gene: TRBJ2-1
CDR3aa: CATSDEYNEQFF
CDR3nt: TGTGCCACCAGTGATGAGTACAATGAGCAGTTCTTC